The rows below give T cell receptor beta chains drawn from one sample of a study of blood T cell repertoires in COVID-19. TCRdb's table, derived via immunoSEQ multiplex PCR, lists solely in-frame clones and lacks some. The repertoire has 140,000 to 150,000 clones, 88% of them found once; the top ten carry roughly 2.5%. Material: peripheral blood. The receptor set was obtained from a human donor with COVID-19, enrolled during active disease. The donor label of this sample is uncertain. Each CDR3 is given with its conserved first and last residue. The D gene is left open where the match is weak. Not all rows give a size; the values are once, few, many and, for expanded clones, a class.

CDR3 DNA: TGTGCCAGTAGTATCATAGCGGGAGGCAGGGACGAGCAGTACTTC
CDR3 protein: CASSIIAGGRDEQYF
J gene: TRBJ2-7
V gene: TRBV19
D gene: TRBD2
clone size: -

CDR3 DNA: TGTGCCAGCAGCTTTTCAGGGACAGGGACTCTAAGCTCCTATAATTCACCCCTCCACTTT
CDR3 protein: CASSFSGTGTLSSYNSPLHF
J gene: TRBJ1-6
V gene: TRBV5-4
D gene: TRBD1
clone size: -

CDR3 DNA: TGTGCCAGCAGTCTGCGGACAGGACTTAGCACTGAAGCTTTCTTT
CDR3 protein: CASSLRTGLSTEAFF
J gene: TRBJ1-1
V gene: TRBV14
D gene: TRBD1
clone size: few

CDR3 DNA: TGTGCCAGCAGCCAAGAACCGGGAGGGCCGGATACGCAGTATTTT
CDR3 protein: CASSQEPGGPDTQYF
J gene: TRBJ2-3
V gene: TRBV3-1/TRBV3-2
D gene: TRBD2
clone size: -

CDR3 DNA: TGTGCCAGCGAGCAGGGGGCTCAGGAAAAACTGTTTTTT
CDR3 protein: CASEQGAQEKLFF
J gene: TRBJ1-4
V gene: TRBV6-5
D gene: TRBD1
clone size: -

CDR3 DNA: TGTGCCAGCAGCCTATCAGACATGAACACTGAAGCTTTCTTT
CDR3 protein: CASSLSDMNTEAFF
J gene: TRBJ1-1
V gene: TRBV4-2
D gene: -
clone size: -

CDR3 DNA: TGTGCCAGCAGCAAAGCCGGACAGCCCTACTACTACTTT
CDR3 protein: CASSKAGQPYYYF
J gene: TRBJ1-6
V gene: TRBV21-1
D gene: -
clone size: -

CDR3 DNA: TGTGCCAGCAGTGCTAGCGGGGGGTCCACAGATACGCAGTATTTT
CDR3 protein: CASSASGGSTDTQYF
J gene: TRBJ2-3
V gene: TRBV6-4
D gene: TRBD2
clone size: once

CDR3 DNA: TGCGCCAGCAGTCTAGGACAGGGCACTGAAGCTTTCTTT
CDR3 protein: CASSLGQGTEAFF
J gene: TRBJ1-1
V gene: TRBV10-1
D gene: TRBD1
clone size: -

CDR3 DNA: TGCGCCAGCAGCTTGCAACCGGGGACTAGCGGGGAAGGGAGCTCCTACAATGAGCAGTTCTTC
CDR3 protein: CASSLQPGTSGEGSSYNEQFF
J gene: TRBJ2-1
V gene: TRBV5-1
D gene: TRBD2
clone size: -

CDR3 DNA: TGTGCCAGCAGTGAATCCCGGACTAGCGGATCGGGCGGCACCGGGGAGCTGTTTTTT
CDR3 protein: CASSESRTSGSGGTGELFF
J gene: TRBJ2-2
V gene: TRBV6-1
D gene: TRBD2
clone size: once

CDR3 DNA: TGCAGTGCTAGTGCCACTAGAGATACGCAGTATTTT
CDR3 protein: CSASATRDTQYF
J gene: TRBJ2-3
V gene: TRBV20-1
D gene: -
clone size: -

CDR3 DNA: TGTGCCAGCAGCTCCCGACAGGGGTCAGATACGCAGTATTTT
CDR3 protein: CASSSRQGSDTQYF
J gene: TRBJ2-3
V gene: TRBV7-2
D gene: TRBD1
clone size: -

CDR3 DNA: TGTGCCAGCAGCTTAGACTGGGACAGACAGAACACCGGGGAGCTGTTTTTT
CDR3 protein: CASSLDWDRQNTGELFF
J gene: TRBJ2-2
V gene: TRBV11-2
D gene: TRBD1
clone size: few